This T cell receptor beta chain was identified in a study of human T cells and chemical hapten exposure (dated by TCRdb to the early 2020s). About the full investigation: For sensitization, 2% DPC in acetone was applied to a roughly 2 cm by roughly 2 cm area of upper inner arm skin. Patch tests used Finn chambers with 0.01% DPC on the upper back, scored after 6 days by International Contact Dermatitis Research Group standards. Libraries were combined into a pool for sequencing, and differences in TCR yield between samples came mainly from small differences in library volumes within the pool. Under 30 alopecia patients gave blood for TCR sequencing at one to four time points (pre-sensitization, 2, 6 and 24 weeks). Throughout the roughly 24-week study period, patients were also given weekly therapeutic DPC doses on the scalp. The study tracked peripheral blood TCR repertoire changes in vivo during primary and secondary sensitization to the hapten diphenylcyclopropenone (DPC) in alopecia patients. Alopecia areata with under or over 50% scalp involvement, alopecia totalis and alopecia universalis were represented in the patient cohort, which was mostly female. Patient blood was sampled pre-sensitization (week 0) and at 2, 6 and about 24 weeks after DPC sensitization. Paper-wide results and their limitations: DPC sensitization did not change the number of TCRs with a frequency above 1 in 1000, and there was no evidence of changes in global repertoire structure. Patch test score correlated positively with the number of PT1 expanded TCRs, reaching significance at thresholds 8, 16 and 32 but not at 4. Because all patients had alopecia, a presumed autoimmune disease, the immune response of the patients might differ from that of healthy individuals. After repeated subsampling, the strength of the expansion versus patch-test correlation and the threshold at which it became significant changed. Expanded TCRs formed significantly more large CDR3 similarity clusters than pre-sensitization or healthy control sets, consistent with antigen-driven responses.

The time point label corresponds to: patch test 1, 2 weeks after DPC sensitization. Taken with the paper, the label for treatment or condition translates to: therapeutic diphenylcyclopropenone sensitization with weekly scalp DPC. At every patch-test visit, the blood draw took place before the patch test was put on. Eligible patients were aged 18 to 70, diagnosed with alopecia, deemed suitable for DPC therapy, and excluded if pregnant. Total RNA was extracted from unfractionated whole blood that had been collected in Tempus Blood RNA tubes. This clonotype was seen ten or more times. Its recognized antigen is unknown. No base quality information exists; no much larger clone differs at one position. The method was RACE. The instrument given in TCRdb is NextSeq 500. During library preparation, unique molecular identifiers were attached to individual cDNA molecules so that TCRs could be counted in a quantitative, reproducible way. For every blood RNA sample, sequencing covered both the TCR alpha and TCR beta chains. On the study's bioinformatics: A median of about 89,000 TCRs per sample was observed, with a range of 23,224 to 690,600. V, J and CDR3 annotation of the TCR reads was carried out using the Decombinator software suite. Every sample was subsampled to the same number of TCRs (28,000) for the PS versus PT1 abundance plots. TCRs were defined as expanded if absent before sensitization and observed at least eight times at the 2-week time point. The raw public reads went through TCRdb reprocessing: fastp at Q25, MiXCR clone calling, in-frame beta chains kept. Rows merge per CDR3 protein into single entries with the most common DNA and genes. These V and J calls rely on TCRdb rather than the paper's analysis. The table for this sample lists fewer than 400,000 distinct CDR3 sequences; around 6.9% of them were counted only once. 7.5% to 8.5% of the sample belongs to the ten largest clones.

Sequences were derived from whole blood, sampled in connection with sensitization to the hapten diphenylcyclopropenone (DPC). This sequence originates from a woman between 18 and 29 years old with alopecia areata. Some clones in this sample may be carry-over from other donors' samples.

The CDR3 reads as follows: CASSANSVADTQYF. The sequence in DNA is TGTGCCAGCAGCGCGAATTCGGTTGCAGATACGCAGTATTTT. The chain is encoded by TRBV7-2 joined to TRBJ2-3, with the D gene not confidently named. V lost 5 bases and J lost 4 bases; the stretch between them is 13 bases long. CDR3 length: 14 amino acids, cysteine to phenylalanine. Of the read, only the CDR3 DNA is kept; its 42 bases are in frame from base 1. From a lookup of the germline V gene, CDR1 and CDR2 are SGHTA and FQGNSA.